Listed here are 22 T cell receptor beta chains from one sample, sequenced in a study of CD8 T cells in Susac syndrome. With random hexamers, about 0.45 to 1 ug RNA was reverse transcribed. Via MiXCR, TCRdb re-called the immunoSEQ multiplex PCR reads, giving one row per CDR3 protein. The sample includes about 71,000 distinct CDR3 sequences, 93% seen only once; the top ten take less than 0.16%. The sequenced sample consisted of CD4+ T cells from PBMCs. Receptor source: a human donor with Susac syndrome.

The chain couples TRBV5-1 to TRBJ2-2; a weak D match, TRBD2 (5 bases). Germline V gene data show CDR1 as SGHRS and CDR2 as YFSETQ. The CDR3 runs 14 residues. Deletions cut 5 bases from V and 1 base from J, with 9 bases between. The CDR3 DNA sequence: TGCGCCAGCAGAACCGGGATGAACACCGGGGAGCTGTTTTTT. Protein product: CASRTGMNTGELFF.

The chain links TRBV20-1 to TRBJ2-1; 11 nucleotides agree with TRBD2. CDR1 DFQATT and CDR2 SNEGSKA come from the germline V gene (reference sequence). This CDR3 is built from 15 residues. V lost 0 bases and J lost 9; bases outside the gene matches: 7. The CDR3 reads CSARDSGGALFEQFF. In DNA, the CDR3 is TGCAGTGCTAGAGATAGCGGGGGGGCCCTTTTTGAGCAGTTCTTC.

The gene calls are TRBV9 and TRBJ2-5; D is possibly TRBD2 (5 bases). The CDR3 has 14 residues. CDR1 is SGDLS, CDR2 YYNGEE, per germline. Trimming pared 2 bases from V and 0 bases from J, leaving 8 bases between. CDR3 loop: CASSVAGNQETQYF. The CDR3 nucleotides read TGTGCCAGCAGCGTTGCGGGCAACCAAGAGACCCAGTACTTC.

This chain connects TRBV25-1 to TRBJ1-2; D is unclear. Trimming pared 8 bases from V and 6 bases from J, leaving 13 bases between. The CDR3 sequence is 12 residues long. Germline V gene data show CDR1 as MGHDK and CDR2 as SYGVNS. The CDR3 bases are TGTGCCAGCTACCGATTCGGGAATGGCTACACCTTC. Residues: CASYRFGNGYTF.

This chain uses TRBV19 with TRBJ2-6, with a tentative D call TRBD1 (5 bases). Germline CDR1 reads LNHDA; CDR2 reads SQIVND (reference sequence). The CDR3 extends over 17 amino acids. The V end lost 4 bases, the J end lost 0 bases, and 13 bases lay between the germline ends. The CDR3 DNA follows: TGTGCCAGTAGTACCCGACAGTATTCCTCTGGGGCCAACGTCCTGACTTTC. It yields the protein CASSTRQYSSGANVLTF.

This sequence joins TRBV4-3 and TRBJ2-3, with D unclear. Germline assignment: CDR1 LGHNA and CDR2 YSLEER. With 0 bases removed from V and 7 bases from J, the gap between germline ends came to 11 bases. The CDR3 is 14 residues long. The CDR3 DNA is TGCGCCAGCAGCCAAGAAGGACCACGGAATACGCAGTATTTT. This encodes CASSQEGPRNTQYF.

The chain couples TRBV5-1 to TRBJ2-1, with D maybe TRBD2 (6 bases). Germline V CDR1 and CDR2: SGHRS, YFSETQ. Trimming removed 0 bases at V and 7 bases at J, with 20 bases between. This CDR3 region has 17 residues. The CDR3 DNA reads TGCGCCAGCAGCTTGGGGGAGGCCCCCTCGGGGTTTAATGAGCAGTTCTTC. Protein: CASSLGEAPSGFNEQFF.

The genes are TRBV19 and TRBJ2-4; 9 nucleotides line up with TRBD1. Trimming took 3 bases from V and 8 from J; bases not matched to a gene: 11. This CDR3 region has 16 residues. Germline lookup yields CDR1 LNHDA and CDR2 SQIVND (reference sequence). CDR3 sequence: CASSIDRVDRGDIQYF. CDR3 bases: TGTGCCAGTAGTATCGACCGAGTAGACAGGGGGGACATTCAGTACTTC.

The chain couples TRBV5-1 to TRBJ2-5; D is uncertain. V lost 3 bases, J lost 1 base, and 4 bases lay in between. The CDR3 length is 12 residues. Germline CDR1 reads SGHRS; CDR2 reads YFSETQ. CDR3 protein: CASSWGQETQYF. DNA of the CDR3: TGCGCCAGCAGCTGGGGCCAAGAGACCCAGTACTTC.

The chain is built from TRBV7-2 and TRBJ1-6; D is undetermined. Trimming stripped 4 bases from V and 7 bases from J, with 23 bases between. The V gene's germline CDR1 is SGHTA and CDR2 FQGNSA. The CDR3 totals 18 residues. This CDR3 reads CASSSSHYAAVRNSPLHF. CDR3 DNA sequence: TGTGCCAGCAGCTCCTCCCATTATGCGGCAGTCCGGAATTCACCCCTCCACTTT.

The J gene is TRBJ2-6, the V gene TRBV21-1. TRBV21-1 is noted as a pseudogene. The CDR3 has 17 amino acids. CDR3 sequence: CASSKALDRGGANVLTF. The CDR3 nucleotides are TGTGCCAGCAGCAAAGCGCTTGACCGCGGCGGGGCCAACGTCCTGACTTTC.

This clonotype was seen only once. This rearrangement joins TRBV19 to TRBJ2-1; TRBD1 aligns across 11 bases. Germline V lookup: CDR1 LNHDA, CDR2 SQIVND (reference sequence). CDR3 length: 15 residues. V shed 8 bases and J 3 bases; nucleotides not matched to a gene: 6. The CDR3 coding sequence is TGTGCCAGTGAATCCGGGACAGGGGGCTACAATGAGCAGTTCTTC. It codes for CASESGTGGYNEQFF.

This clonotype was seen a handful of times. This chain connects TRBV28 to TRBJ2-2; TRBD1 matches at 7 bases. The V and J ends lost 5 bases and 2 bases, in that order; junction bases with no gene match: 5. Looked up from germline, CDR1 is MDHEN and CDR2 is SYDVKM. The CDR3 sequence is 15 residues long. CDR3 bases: TGTGCCAGCAGTCCGGGACAGACTAACACCGGGGAGCTGTTTTTT. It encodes CASSPGQTNTGELFF.

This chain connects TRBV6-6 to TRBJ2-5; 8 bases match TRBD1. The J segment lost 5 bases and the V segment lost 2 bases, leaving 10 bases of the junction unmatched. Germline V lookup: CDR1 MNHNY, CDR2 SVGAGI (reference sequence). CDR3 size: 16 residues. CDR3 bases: TGTGCCAGCAGTTACCCGGAGCGAACAGGGGGGGAGACCCAGTACTTC. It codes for CASSYPERTGGETQYF.

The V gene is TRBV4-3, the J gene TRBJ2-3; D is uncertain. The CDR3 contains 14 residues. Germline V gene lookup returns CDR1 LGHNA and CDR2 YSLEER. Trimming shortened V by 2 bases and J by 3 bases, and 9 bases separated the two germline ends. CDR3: CASSQYLGTDTQYF. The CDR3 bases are TGCGCCAGCAGCCAATATCTGGGGACAGATACGCAGTATTTT.

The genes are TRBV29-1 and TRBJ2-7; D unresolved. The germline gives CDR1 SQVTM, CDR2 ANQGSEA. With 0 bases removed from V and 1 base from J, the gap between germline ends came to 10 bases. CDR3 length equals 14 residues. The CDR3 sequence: CSVEEPLGSYEQYF. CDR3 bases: TGCAGCGTTGAAGAACCCTTGGGGTCCTACGAGCAGTACTTC.

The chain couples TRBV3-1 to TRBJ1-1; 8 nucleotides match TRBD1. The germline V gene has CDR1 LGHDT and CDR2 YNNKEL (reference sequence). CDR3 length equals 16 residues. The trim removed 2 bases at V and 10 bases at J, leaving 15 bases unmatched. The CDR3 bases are TGTGCCAGCAGCCAAAGCTTTCGGACAGGGAAGAGGATAGCTTTCTTT. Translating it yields CASSQSFRTGKRIAFF.

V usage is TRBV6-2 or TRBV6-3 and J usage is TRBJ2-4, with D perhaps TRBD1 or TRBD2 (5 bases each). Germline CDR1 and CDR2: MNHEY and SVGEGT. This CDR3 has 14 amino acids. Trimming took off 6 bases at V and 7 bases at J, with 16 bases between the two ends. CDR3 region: CASRAQGRGNIQYF. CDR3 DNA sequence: TGTGCCAGCAGAGCCCAGGGCCGCGGGAACATTCAGTACTTC.

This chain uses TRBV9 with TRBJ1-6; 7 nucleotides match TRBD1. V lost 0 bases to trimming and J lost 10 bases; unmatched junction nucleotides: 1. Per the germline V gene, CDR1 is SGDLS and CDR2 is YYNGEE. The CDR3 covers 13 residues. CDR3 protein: CASSVDRGSPLHF. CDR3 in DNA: TGTGCCAGCAGCGTAGACAGGGGCTCACCCCTCCACTTT. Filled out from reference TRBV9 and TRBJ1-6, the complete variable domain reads DSGVTQTPKHLITATGQRVTLRCSPRSGDLSVYWYQQSLDQGLQFLIQYYNGEERAKGNILERFSAQQFPDLHSELNLSSLELGDSALYFCASSVDRGSPLHFGNGTRLTVT.

CDR3 DNA sequence: TGTGCCAGCAGTTTAGCAATCCATGAGCAGTTCTTC. It translates to CASSLAIHEQFF. The chain joins TRBV28 to TRBJ2-1; D call uncertain. This CDR3 contains 12 residues. Looked up from germline, CDR1 is MDHEN and CDR2 is SYDVKM. V was clipped by 2 bases and J by 8 bases, with 7 bases between them.

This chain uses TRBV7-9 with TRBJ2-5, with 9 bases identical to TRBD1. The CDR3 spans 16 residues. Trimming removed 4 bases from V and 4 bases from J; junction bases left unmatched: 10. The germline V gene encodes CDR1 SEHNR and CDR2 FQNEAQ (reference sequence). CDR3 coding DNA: TGTGCCAGCAGCTCACCCGGGACAGGGTATAGAGAGACCCAGTACTTC. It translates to CASSSPGTGYRETQYF. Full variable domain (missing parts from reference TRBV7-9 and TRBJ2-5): DTGVSQNPRHKITKRGQNVTFRCDPISEHNRLYWYRQTLGQGPEFLTYFQNEAQLEKSRLLSDRFSAERPKGSFSTLEIQRTEQGDSAMYLCASSSPGTGYRETQYFGPGTRLLVL.

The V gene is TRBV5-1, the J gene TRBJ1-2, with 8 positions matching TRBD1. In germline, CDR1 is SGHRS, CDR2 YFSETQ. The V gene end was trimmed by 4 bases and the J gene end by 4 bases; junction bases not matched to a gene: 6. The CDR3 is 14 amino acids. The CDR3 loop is CASSEIGQGYGYTF. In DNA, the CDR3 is TGCGCCAGCAGCGAAATCGGACAGGGCTATGGCTACACCTTC. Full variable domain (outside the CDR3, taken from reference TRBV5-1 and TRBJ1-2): KAGVTQTPRYLIKTRGQQVTLSCSPISGHRSVSWYQQTPGQGLQFLFEYFSETQRNKGNFPGRFSGRQFSNSRSEMNVSTLELGDSALYLCASSEIGQGYGYTFGSGTRLTVV.